This TCR beta chain originates from a study of shared clonotypes between healthy human individuals. Profiling relied on immunoSEQ multiplex PCR, and the TCRdb table lists in-frame clones only, not all of them. Among over 1.4 million clones, roughly 97% were seen once, and the ten largest hold more than 0.9%. The sequenced material came from naive CD4+ T cells sorted from blood. The subset was: CD45RA+ positively selected. This receptor was obtained from a man aged 25-40 years in good health.

CDR3 in DNA: TGCGCCAGCAGTCTTACTAGCGGGGGCTACTACGAGCAGTACTTC. Its protein product is CASSLTSGGYYEQYF. The chain recombines TRBV5-1 with TRBJ2-7, with 11 bases fitting TRBD2. Trimming cost V 5 bases and J 3 bases; bases outside gene matches: 7. Germline V gene sequence: CDR1 SGHRS, CDR2 YFSETQ. The CDR3 consists of 15 residues.